The present entry profiles one T cell receptor (beta chain) with its context. Its ends do not fully match the called genes, so a read error is possible. Generated by immunoSEQ multiplex PCR, the TCRdb table keeps only in-frame clones and is missing some. The sample consists of 75,000 to 100,000 clones, 81% of them appearing once. The data stem from a study of blood T cell repertoires in COVID-19. The germline CDR1 and CDR2 sequences are MNHNY and SVGAGI (reference sequence). The CDR3 totals 14 residues. The sequencing sample was made of peripheral blood. The chain links TRBV6-6 to TRBJ2-7; 11 positions match TRBD2. The TCR originated in a woman at least 80 years old with acute or convalescent COVID-19. CDR3 coding DNA: TGTGCCAGCAGTTACCAAAATAGCGGGGGGGCTTCGGACTTC. Its protein is CASSYQNSGGASDF.